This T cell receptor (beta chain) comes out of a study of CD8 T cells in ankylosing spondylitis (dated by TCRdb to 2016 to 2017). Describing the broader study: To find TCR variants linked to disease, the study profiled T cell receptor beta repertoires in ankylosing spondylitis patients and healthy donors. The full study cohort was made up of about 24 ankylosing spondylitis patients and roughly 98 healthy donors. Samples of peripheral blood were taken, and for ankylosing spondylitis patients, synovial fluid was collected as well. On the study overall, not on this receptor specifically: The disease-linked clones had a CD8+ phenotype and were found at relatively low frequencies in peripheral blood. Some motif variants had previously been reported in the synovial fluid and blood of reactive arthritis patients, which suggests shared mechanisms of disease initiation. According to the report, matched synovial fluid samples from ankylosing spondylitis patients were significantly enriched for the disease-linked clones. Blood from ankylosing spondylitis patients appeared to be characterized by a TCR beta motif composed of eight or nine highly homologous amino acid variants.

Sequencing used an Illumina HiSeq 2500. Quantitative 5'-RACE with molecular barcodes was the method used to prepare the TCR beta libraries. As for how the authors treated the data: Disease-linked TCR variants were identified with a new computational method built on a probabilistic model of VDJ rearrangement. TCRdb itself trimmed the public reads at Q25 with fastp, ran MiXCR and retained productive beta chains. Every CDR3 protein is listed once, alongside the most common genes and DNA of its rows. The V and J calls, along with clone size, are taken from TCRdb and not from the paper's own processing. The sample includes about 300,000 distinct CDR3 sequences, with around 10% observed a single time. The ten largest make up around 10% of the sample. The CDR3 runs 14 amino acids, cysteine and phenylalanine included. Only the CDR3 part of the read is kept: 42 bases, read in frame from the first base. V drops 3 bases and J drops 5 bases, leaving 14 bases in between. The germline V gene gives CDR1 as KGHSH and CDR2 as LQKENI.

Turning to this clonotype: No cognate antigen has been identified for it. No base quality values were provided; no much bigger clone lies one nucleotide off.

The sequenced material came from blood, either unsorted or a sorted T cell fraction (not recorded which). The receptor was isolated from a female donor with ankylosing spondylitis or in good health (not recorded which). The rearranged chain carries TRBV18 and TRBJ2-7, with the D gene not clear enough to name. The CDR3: CASSPFGRQNEQYF. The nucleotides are TGTGCCAGCTCACCTTTTGGGCGCCAGAACGAGCAGTACTTC.